The present T cell receptor (beta chain) was sequenced within a study of cytomegalovirus exposure and HLA in healthy donors (dated by TCRdb to the late 2010s). For the study in its entirety: An earlier analysis of roughly 610 of the donors reported approximately 280 Gb of sequence data and some 110 million unique TCR beta sequences obtained from around 180 million T cells. Besides the first cohort of around 670 subjects, a separate validation cohort made up of over 95 different subjects was used. Typing coverage differed by locus: A, B, C, DRB1 and DQB1 were typed in roughly 620-630 donors, DQA1 in about 550, DPA1 in 600 to 610, and DPB1 in 472. In a later genetic analysis, genome-wide SNP genotypes for about 60% of the 666 donors were used, and that subset was treated as a discovery cohort. In an earlier analysis of about 590 of the donors, high-throughput TCR beta sequencing was used to judge whether each TCR beta V gene segment behaved as functional or pseudogenic. A later analysis re-examined previously published TCR beta repertoires from 600 to 700 donors and added high-resolution HLA genotyping to investigate patterns of TCR occurrence. The T cell repertoires of around 670 subjects were profiled by immunosequencing and related to cytomegalovirus serostatus. Among the approximately 400 genotyped donors, approximately 82% belonged to the genetic ancestry cluster associated with self-reported Caucasian donors. All discovery cohort repertoires had been generated using a single sequencing platform. The aim of the study was to test whether cataloging public T cell receptors could identify signatures of past pathogen exposure. An early release that covered some 640 HLA-typed donors contained approximately 300 gigabases of sequencing data and tens of millions of unique TCR sequences. Among 300 to 500 genotyped donors of the cohort, an average of roughly 230,000 unique TCR beta nucleotide sequences was sequenced per donor, of which about 18% were non-productive. The later analysis used no new phenotypic data to find candidate immune exposures, relying instead on TCR beta sequences and their occurrence across donors. Donor age, sex, ethnicity and CMV serostatus were collected together with the repertoire data. Because of strong linkage in the cohort, four or five DR-DQ haplotypes were treated as single units for association and clustering. Class I and class II HLA loci were covered by the typing at four-digit resolution. The study combined high-throughput TCR immunosequencing, statistical association of individual TCRs with disease status, and machine learning to predict cytomegalovirus infection status. What the authors observed across the whole study: According to a later analysis, most CMV-associated TCR beta chains appeared to be HLA-restricted, and the HLA associations seemed to be driven largely by CMV exposure. A further reported finding was that TCR beta sequences accurately predicted the HLA-A and HLA-B alleles for most subjects in the first cohort. In an earlier analysis of some 500 of the donors, most TCR beta V segments appeared in productive rearrangements about 87% or about 30% of the time, broadly matching IMGT annotations. Sequencing depth was assumed to be roughly uniform across donors in the presence/absence analyses, though that assumption may not hold. Because HLA typing was missing for some donors at each locus, association tests included only the typed subset. This cohort had only TCR beta chains sequenced, and the lack of alpha or paired-chain data limited which features could be detected. Assigning TCR associations to individual alleles was difficult when HLA alleles, especially DR and DQ, strongly co-occurred. A later genetic analysis associated a missense DCLRE1C variant with V-gene and J-gene trimming of TCR beta chains, and an independent cohort replicated the association. In a later analysis, TCR association rates were found to vary across HLA loci, with the most associated TCRs seen for DRB1 alleles and the fewest for HLA-C alleles. The study gave a list of around 170 TCR beta chains associated with cytomegalovirus. The only immune exposure information available for the cohort was CMV serostatus. Linkage disequilibrium might explain the correlated functional status among segregating V segments, but an unknown experimental factor could not be ruled out. Across donors, most TCR sequences were observed very rarely, whereas some public TCRs were present in many individuals. Three of the identified cytomegalovirus-associated TCR beta chains were confirmed in vitro to be specific for cytomegalovirus antigens. A later analysis reported that several top co-occurrence clusters appeared linked to parvovirus B19, influenza, CMV and Epstein-Barr virus. A later analysis associated about 16,000 TCR beta sequences with specific HLA alleles at a false discovery rate of 0.05. A later analysis found that HLA-associated TCR beta chains were more clonally expanded and had lower generation probabilities than equally common non-associated chains. It was suggested by the authors that the approach could potentially be generalized to other disease states and immunological phenotypes. Because the 87-base-pair reads could not distinguish some IMGT-functional V segments, including TRBV6-2 and TRBV6-3, those segments were excluded. The earlier analysis of 587 of the donors excluded around 17 rarely observed V segments, including chromosome 9 orphons, because counts were too low. Compared with the 666-donor mean, donors in an Asian-associated ancestry cluster had fewer N-insertions in productive TCRs, according to a later genetic analysis. A group of highly shared sequence variants was considered likely to be a technical artifact of the sequencing pipeline. In both the original and validation cohorts, the classifier was reported to diagnose cytomegalovirus status with high specificity and sensitivity.

Points on this clone: The antigen it recognizes is unknown. No base qualities exist here, and no much larger clone lies one base off it.

Looking up the germline V gene yields CDR1 SGDLS and CDR2 YYNGEE. From the cysteine through the phenylalanine, the CDR3 covers 16 amino acids. Kept here is only the CDR3 DNA, which spans 48 bases and is read in frame from base 1. V drops 3 bases and J drops 6 bases, leaving 19 bases in between. To prepare the library, the immunoSEQ multiplex PCR assay was applied. For the multiplex PCR, a mixture combining 60 forward primers for TCR Vbeta segments and 13 reverse primers for TCR Jbeta segments was used. The CDR3 region of rearranged TCR beta genes was amplified from genomic DNA by a multiplex PCR assay. The Illumina HiSeq System was used to sequence the amplified TCR beta libraries as 87-base-pair reads. Under the source paper's analysis protocol: A later analysis counted tens of millions of unique TCR beta chains across the 550 to 800 repertoires, and around 9.9 million of these chains were shared by at least two donors. Raw reads were error-corrected and collapsed into unique sequences by a nearest-neighbor algorithm in which closely related sequences were merged to remove PCR and sequencing errors. To assign V, D and J gene segments, CDR3 sequences were aligned to IMGT reference sequences. For a sequence to be retained, a match of at least six nucleotides was required to both a V gene segment and a J gene segment. A rearrangement was called productive if the CDR3 had no stop codons and remained in frame with V and J, and every other rearrangement was called non-productive. CDR3 was defined according to IMGT convention as the region running from the second conserved V-encoded cysteine to the conserved J-encoded phenylalanine. In an earlier analysis of around 570 of the donors, sequences lacking an unambiguous match to a single V gene segment were excluded. An earlier analysis of fewer than 750 of the donors called V segments functional above 56.7% productive rearrangements and segregating when the between-donor standard deviation exceeded 5%. To diagnose cytomegalovirus status from the catalog of TCR beta chain sequences, a statistical classification framework was built. In a later analysis, V and J genes were assigned by comparing TCR nucleotide sequences against IMGT/GENE-DB human TR gene sequences. A later analysis assigned CDR3 sequences and most-parsimonious VDJ recombination scenarios with the TCRdist pipeline. In a later analysis, every TCR beta chain was defined by the combination of its CDR3 amino acid sequence and its V-gene family, and reads without a unique V-gene family were dropped. A later analysis removed several hundred highly shared, low-generation-probability nucleotide sequences to deal with suspected cross-contamination and a sequencing artifact. For each public chain, a later analysis derived a clonal expansion index from normalized ranks of inferred template counts within each repertoire. In a later analysis, generation probabilities were computed using a VDJ recombination model fitted to out-of-frame rearrangements, and the results were checked against IGoR. In a later analysis, hypergeometric tests were used to score TCR-TCR, TCR-HLA and TCR-CMV co-occurrence, with a repertoire-size bias correction applied to TCR pairs. To estimate false discovery rates, a later analysis permuted the HLA or CMV assignments 20 times. In a later analysis, co-occurring TCRs were grouped using DBSCAN, and TCRdist sequence similarity was added for clustering within HLA-allele-positive subsets. Repertoires with fewer than 30,000 or more than 120,000 public chains, plus five repertoires with anomalous nucleotide sharing, were excluded from co-occurrence clustering. Drawn from immuneACCESS, this table holds only the in-frame rearrangements with V and J called that TCRdb kept. Clones are partly lost; checked studies trace under half to an unresolved V gene and leave the rest unexplained. D and trimming were read from the DNA, whereas the V and J calls and clone size are those reported in that table. Counted in this sample were 95,000 to 100,000 clones; over 75% of them appeared once. Of the sample, approximately 4% falls within the top ten clones.

The cohort consisted of 600 to 700 healthy bone marrow donors. All cohort members were sampled while nominally healthy, although unrecorded immune exposures were likely present. The donor was CMV seropositive and belonged to the group of over 250 seropositive cohort members. Each donor provided a peripheral blood sample, and peripheral blood mononuclear cells were used for TCR beta sequencing. The Qiagen DNeasy Blood Extraction Kit was used to extract genomic DNA from the blood cell samples. The source of this sequence is a female donor in good health and CMV-seropositive. In this chain, TRBV9 is recombined with TRBJ1-5; the best D guess is TRBD1, with 6 bases matching. The specimen was PBMCs. The bases are TGTGCCAGCAGCGCAGCTGGGGACACGTTCAGTCAGCCCCAGCATTTT. It is translated as CASSAAGDTFSQPQHF.